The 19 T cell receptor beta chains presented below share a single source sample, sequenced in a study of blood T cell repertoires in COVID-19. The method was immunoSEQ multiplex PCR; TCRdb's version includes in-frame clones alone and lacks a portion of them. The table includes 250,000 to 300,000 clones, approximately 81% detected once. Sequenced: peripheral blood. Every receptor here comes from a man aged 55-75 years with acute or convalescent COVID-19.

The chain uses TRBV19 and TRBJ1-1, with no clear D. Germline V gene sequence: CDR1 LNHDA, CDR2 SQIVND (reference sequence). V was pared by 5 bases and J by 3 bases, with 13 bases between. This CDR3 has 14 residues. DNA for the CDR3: TGTGCCAGTAGTCTGAGGAGAAAGGACACTGAAGCTTTCTTT. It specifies CASSLRRKDTEAFF. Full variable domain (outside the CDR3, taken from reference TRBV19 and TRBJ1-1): DGGITQSPKYLFRKEGQNVTLSCEQNLNHDAMYWYRQDPGQGLRLIYYSQIVNDFQKGDIAEGYSVSREKKESFPLTVTSAQKNPTAFYLCASSLRRKDTEAFFGQGTRLTVV.

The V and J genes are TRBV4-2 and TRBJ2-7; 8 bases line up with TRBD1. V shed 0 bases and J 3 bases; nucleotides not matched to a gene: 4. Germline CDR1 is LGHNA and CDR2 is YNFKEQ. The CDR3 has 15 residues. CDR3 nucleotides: TGTGCCAGCAGCCAAGAAACCGGACAGGGCTACGAGCAGTACTTC. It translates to CASSQETGQGYEQYF.

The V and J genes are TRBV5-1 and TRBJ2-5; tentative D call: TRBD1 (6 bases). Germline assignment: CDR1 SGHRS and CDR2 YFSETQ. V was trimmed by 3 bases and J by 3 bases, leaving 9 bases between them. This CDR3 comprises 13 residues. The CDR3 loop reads CASSSWTEETQYF. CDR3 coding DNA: TGCGCCAGCAGCTCGTGGACAGAAGAGACCCAGTACTTC.

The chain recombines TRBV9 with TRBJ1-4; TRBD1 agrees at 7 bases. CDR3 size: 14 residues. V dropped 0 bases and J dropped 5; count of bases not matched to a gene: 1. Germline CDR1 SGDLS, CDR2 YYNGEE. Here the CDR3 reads CASSVARGNEKLFF. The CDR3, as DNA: TGTGCCAGCAGCGTAGCCAGGGGGAATGAAAAACTGTTTTTT.

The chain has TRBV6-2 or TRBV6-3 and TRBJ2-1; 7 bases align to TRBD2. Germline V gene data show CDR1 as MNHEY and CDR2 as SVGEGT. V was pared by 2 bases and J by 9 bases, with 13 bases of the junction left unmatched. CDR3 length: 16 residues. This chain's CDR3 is CASSYLTSPRRGEQFF. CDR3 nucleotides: TGTGCCAGCAGTTACCTGACTAGCCCCCGTAGGGGTGAGCAGTTCTTC.

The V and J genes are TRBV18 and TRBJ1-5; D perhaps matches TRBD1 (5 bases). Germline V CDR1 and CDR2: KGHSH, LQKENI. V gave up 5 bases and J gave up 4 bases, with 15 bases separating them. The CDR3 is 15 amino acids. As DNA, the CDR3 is TGTGCCAGCTCAGCAGATCAGGGCGGAAATCAGCCCCAGCATTTT. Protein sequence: CASSADQGGNQPQHF.

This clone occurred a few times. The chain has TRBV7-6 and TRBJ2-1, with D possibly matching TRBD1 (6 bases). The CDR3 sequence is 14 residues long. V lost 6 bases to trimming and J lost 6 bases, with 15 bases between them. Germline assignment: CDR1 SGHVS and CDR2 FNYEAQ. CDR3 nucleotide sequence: TGTGCCAGCAGTCCAGGGACACGGGTCAATGAGCAGTTCTTC. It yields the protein CASSPGTRVNEQFF.

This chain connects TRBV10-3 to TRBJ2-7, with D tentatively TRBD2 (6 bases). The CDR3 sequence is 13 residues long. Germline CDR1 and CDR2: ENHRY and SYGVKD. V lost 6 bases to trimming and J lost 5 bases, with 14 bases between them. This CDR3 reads CAISPPGEHEQYF. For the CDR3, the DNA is TGTGCCATCAGCCCCCCGGGAGAGCACGAGCAGTACTTC.

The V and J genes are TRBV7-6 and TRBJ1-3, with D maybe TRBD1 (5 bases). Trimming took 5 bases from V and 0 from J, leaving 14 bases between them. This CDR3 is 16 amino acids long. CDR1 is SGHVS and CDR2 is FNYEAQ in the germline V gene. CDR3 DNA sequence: TGTGCCAGCAGCGACATGCGGGGGGTCTCTGGAAACACCATATATTTT. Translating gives CASSDMRGVSGNTIYF. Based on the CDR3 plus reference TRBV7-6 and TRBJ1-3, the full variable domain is GAGVSQSPRYKVTKRGQDVALRCDPISGHVSLYWYRQALGQGPEFLTYFNYEAQQDKSGLPNDRFSAERPEGSISTLTIQRTEQRDSAMYRCASSDMRGVSGNTIYFGEGSWLTVV.

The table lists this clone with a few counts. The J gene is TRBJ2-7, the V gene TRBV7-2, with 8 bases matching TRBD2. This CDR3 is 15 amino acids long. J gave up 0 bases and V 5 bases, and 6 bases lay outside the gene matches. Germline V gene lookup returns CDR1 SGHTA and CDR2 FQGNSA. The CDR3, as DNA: TGTGCCAGCAGCCAAAGAAGCGGGAGCTCCTACGAGCAGTACTTC. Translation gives CASSQRSGSSYEQYF. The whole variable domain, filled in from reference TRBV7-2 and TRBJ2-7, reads GAGVSQSPSNKVTEKGKDVELRCDPISGHTALYWYRQSLGQGLEFLIYFQGNSAPDKSGLPSDRFSAERTGGSVSTLTIQRTQQEDSAVYLCASSQRSGSSYEQYFGPGTRLTVT.

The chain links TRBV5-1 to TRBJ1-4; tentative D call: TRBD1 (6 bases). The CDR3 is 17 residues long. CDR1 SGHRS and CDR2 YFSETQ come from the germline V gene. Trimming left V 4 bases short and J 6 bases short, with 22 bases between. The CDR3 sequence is CASSEYVQTGADEKLFF. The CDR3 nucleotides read TGCGCCAGCAGCGAATACGTACAGACAGGAGCGGATGAAAAACTGTTTTTT.

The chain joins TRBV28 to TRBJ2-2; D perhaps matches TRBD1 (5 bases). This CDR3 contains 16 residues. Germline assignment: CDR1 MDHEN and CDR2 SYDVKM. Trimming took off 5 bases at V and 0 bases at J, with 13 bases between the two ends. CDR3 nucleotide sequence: TGTGCCAGCAGTCCACGACAGACTTCGAACACCGGGGAGCTGTTTTTT. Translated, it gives CASSPRQTSNTGELFF.

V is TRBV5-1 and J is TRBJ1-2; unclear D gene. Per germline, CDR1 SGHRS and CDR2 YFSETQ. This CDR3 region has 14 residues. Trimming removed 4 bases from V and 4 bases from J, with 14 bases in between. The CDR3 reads CASSRADRGYGYTF. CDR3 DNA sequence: TGCGCCAGCAGCCGGGCGGACCGGGGCTATGGCTACACCTTC.

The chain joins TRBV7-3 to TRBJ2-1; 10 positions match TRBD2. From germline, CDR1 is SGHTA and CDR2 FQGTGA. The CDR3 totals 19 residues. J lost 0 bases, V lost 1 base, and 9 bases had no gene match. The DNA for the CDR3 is TGTGCCAGCAGCTTAAACTTAGCGGGGGGCTATTCCTCCTACAATGAGCAGTTCTTC. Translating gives CASSLNLAGGYSSYNEQFF.

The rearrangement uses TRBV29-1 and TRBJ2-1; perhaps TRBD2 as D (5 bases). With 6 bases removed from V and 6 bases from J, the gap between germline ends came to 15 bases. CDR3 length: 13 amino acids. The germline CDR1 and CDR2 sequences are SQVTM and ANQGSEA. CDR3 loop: CSVGRTRGNEQFF. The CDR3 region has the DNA TGCAGCGTGGGGAGAACTAGAGGCAATGAGCAGTTCTTC.

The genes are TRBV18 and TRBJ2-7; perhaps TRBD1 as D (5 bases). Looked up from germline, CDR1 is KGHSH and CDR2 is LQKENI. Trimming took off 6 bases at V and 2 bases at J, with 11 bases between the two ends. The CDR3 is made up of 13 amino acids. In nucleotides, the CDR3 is TGTGCCAGCTCTCGGACACCGACCTACGAGCAGTACTTC. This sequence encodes CASSRTPTYEQYF. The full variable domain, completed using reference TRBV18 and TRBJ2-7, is NAGVMQNPRHLVRRRGQEARLRCSPMKGHSHVYWYRQLPEEGLKFMVYLQKENIIDESGMPKERFSAEFPKEGPSILRIQQVVRGDSAAYFCASSRTPTYEQYFGPGTRLTVT.

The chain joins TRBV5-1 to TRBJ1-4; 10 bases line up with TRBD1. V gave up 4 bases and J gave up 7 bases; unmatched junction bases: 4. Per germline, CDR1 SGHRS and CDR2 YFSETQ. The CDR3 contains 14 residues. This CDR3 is CASSAGQGFEKLFF. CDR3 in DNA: TGCGCCAGCAGCGCGGGACAGGGGTTTGAAAAACTGTTTTTT.

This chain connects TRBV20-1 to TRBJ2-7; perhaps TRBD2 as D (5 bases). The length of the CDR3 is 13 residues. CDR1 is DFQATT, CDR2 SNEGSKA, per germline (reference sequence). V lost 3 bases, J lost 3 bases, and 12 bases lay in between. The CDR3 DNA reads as TGCAGTGCTAGTTCGGGGATTAACTACGAGCAGTACTTC. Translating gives CSASSGINYEQYF.

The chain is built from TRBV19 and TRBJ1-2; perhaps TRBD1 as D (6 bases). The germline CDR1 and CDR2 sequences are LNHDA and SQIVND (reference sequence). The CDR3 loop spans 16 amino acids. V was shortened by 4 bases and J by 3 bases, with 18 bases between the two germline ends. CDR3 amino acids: CASSSPRGAGDYGYTF. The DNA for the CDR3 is TGTGCCAGTAGTAGCCCCCGGGGGGCGGGTGACTATGGCTACACCTTC. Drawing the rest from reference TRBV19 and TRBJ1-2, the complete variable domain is DGGITQSPKYLFRKEGQNVTLSCEQNLNHDAMYWYRQDPGQGLRLIYYSQIVNDFQKGDIAEGYSVSREKKESFPLTVTSAQKNPTAFYLCASSSPRGAGDYGYTFGSGTRLTVV.